Shown below are 9 T cell receptor beta chains from a single sample sequenced in a study of blood T cells in healthy people across ages. The authors ran a second PCR of 7 to 11 cycles using a sample-barcoded 5' primer and a J-beta primer mix. TCRdb fed the 5' RACE reads into MiXCR, producing one record per CDR3 protein. The sample includes roughly 1,300,000 distinct CDR3 sequences, approximately 60% of them seen just once. Sequencing was carried out using blood. All receptors come from a man aged 18 to 30 in good health.

The rearrangement uses TRBV27 and TRBJ1-5, with a possible D match to TRBD1 (6 bases). This CDR3 has 14 amino acids. The germline V gene encodes CDR1 MNHEY and CDR2 SMNVEV (reference sequence). V shed 6 bases and J shed 0 bases, with 9 bases lying between them. For the CDR3, the DNA is TGTGCCAGCAGGTTACAGGGTAGCAATCAGCCCCAGCATTTT. Translated, it gives CASRLQGSNQPQHF.

The chain is built from TRBV6-2 or TRBV6-3 and TRBJ2-5, with TRBD2 matching over 7 bases. The J call is in doubt because the DNA end fits TRBJ2-4 better. Germline CDR1 reads MNHEY; CDR2 reads SVGEGT. CDR3 length: 16 residues. CDR3 DNA: TGTGCCAGCAGTTACTCATCGACTAGCCTCCAAAACATTCAGTACTTC. Protein product: CASSYSSTSLQNIQYF.

The CDR3 region has the DNA TGTGCCAGCAGCTCGCAACTAGTGCGGGGGGGCCCGACAGATACGCAGTATTTT. Protein sequence: CASSSQLVRGGPTDTQYF. The chain carries TRBV5-5 and TRBJ2-3; TRBD2 agrees at 9 bases. The germline V gene encodes CDR1 SGHKS and CDR2 YYEKEE (reference sequence). This CDR3 region has 18 residues. V lost 3 bases, J lost 3 bases, and 14 bases stayed unmatched.

This clonotype showed up just a few times. J is TRBJ1-2 and V is TRBV9, with unresolved D. This CDR3 is 14 amino acids long. Germline V gene data show CDR1 as SGDLS and CDR2 as YYNGEE. V dropped 4 bases and J dropped 3 bases, with 13 bases sitting between them. This CDR3 reads CASSLDEGYYGYTF. In DNA form, the CDR3 reads TGTGCCAGCAGCCTCGACGAGGGCTACTATGGCTACACCTTC.

This chain connects TRBV20-1 to TRBJ2-3, with TRBD2 identical over 10 bases. Germline values: CDR1 DFQATT, CDR2 SNEGSKA (reference sequence). The CDR3 is 14 residues long. The V segment lost 5 bases and the J segment 0 bases; nucleotides outside the gene matches: 2. As DNA, the CDR3 is TGCAGTGCTTTGACTAGCGGGAGCACAGATACGCAGTATTTT. Translating it yields CSALTSGSTDTQYF.

The chain employs TRBV27 and TRBJ1-4; 9 bases agree with TRBD1. CDR1 MNHEY and CDR2 SMNVEV come from the germline V gene (reference sequence). The V segment lost 4 bases and the J segment 0 bases; nucleotides outside the gene matches: 9. This CDR3 has 18 amino acids. The CDR3 region is CASSSSPGQGPTNEKLFF. CDR3 nucleotide sequence: TGTGCCAGCAGTTCATCCCCGGGACAGGGCCCAACTAATGAAAAACTGTTTTTT.

This clonotype was observed a handful of times. This chain connects TRBV29-1 to TRBJ2-3, with D possibly matching TRBD2 (6 bases). The CDR3 is 13 amino acids. The germline V gene encodes CDR1 SQVTM and CDR2 ANQGSEA. DNA of the CDR3: TGCAGTCATAGGACTACTAGCACAGATACGCAGTATTTT. Residues: CSHRTTSTDTQYF.

The V and J genes are TRBV7-9 and TRBJ2-5; maybe TRBD1 (5 bases). The CDR3 covers 14 residues. Trimming shortened V by 8 bases and J by 11 bases, and 24 bases separated the two germline ends. Per germline, CDR1 SEHNR and CDR2 FQNEAQ (reference sequence). CDR3: CASGPTESVNEQYF. The CDR3 bases are TGTGCCAGCGGTCCGACAGAAAGTGTGAATGAGCAGTACTTC.

This chain links TRBV13 with TRBJ2-1; 14 nucleotides match TRBD2. CDR1 and CDR2 from the germline V gene are PRHDT and FYEKMQ (reference sequence). V lost 6 bases, J lost 5 bases, and 3 bases stayed unmatched. The CDR3 loop spans 15 amino acids. CDR3 DNA: TGTGCCAGCAGTATGACTAGCGGGGGGGACAATGAGCAGTTCTTC. It specifies CASSMTSGGDNEQFF.